This is a list of T cell receptor beta chains from one sample in a study of T cell changes during pregnancy in multiple sclerosis. Clones were read by immunoSEQ multiplex PCR, and TCRdb kept only the in-frame ones, dropping some. The sample has tens of thousands of clones, 85% to 95% seen once. The sequencing used CD4+ T cells from peripheral blood mononuclear cells, collected in the second trimester of pregnancy. The source of these receptors is a female donor with multiple sclerosis, enrolled in a pregnancy study. Each CDR3 is given with its conserved first and last residue. Fields, in order: D gene, V gene, J gene, CDR3 protein. The D gene is left open where the match is weak.

D gene: TRBD2
V gene: TRBV30
J gene: TRBJ2-5
CDR3 protein: CAWSPGLAGKETQYF

D gene: NA
V gene: TRBV29-1
J gene: TRBJ1-1
CDR3 protein: CSVGLPGHRNTEAFF

D gene: NA
V gene: TRBV7-2
J gene: TRBJ2-5
CDR3 protein: CASSSLSGETQYF

D gene: NA
V gene: TRBV19
J gene: TRBJ1-4
CDR3 protein: CASRGDFLANEKLFF

D gene: NA
V gene: TRBV6-6
J gene: TRBJ2-5
CDR3 protein: CASSYVGGRETQYF

D gene: NA
V gene: TRBV4-2
J gene: TRBJ2-1
CDR3 protein: CASKRVGSGNEQFF

D gene: NA
V gene: TRBV6-1
J gene: TRBJ2-1
CDR3 protein: CASTLESGPNNEQFF

D gene: TRBD2
V gene: TRBV10-1
J gene: TRBJ2-1
CDR3 protein: CASTPGLANNEQFF

D gene: TRBD1
V gene: TRBV7-9
J gene: TRBJ1-2
CDR3 protein: CASSITGGYGYTF

D gene: TRBD1
V gene: TRBV10-3
J gene: TRBJ2-5
CDR3 protein: CATRTGQDQETQYF